This T cell receptor beta chain was captured by sequencing in a study of T cell responses to AZD1222 COVID-19 vaccine (dated by TCRdb to the early 2020s). About the investigation overall: Because spike-specific TCR depth and breadth did not differ between the two schedules, AZD1222 recipients who got a second dose at roughly 4 weeks were pooled with those who got a second dose at roughly 12 weeks. A total of about 240 trial participants underwent TCR sequencing, of whom 200 to 220 received two doses of AZD1222 and some 25 received two doses of the MenACWY control vaccine. Trial participants were enrolled by age into subgroups of 18-55, 56-69 and 70-plus years, and around 140, 26 and 57 TCR-sequenced participants, respectively, were included in these subgroups.

The CDR3 regions of human TCRbeta chains were analyzed by immunosequencing. The study's own analysis went as follows. TCRs in the repertoires were compared against a reference library of SARS-CoV-2-specific TCRs that had been generated with the MIRA antigen-specificity platform. Breadth was defined as the fraction of unique TCRs that were SARS-CoV-2-associated, and depth was defined as the fraction of total T cells that were SARS-CoV-2-associated. Using the MIRA data, each spike-specific TCR was assigned both to the spike region to which the TCR was reactive and to a CD4 or CD8 class. Log10-transformed breadth and depth values were compared by one-way ANOVA with Sidak's multiple comparisons tests. The table was pulled from immuneACCESS by TCRdb, which kept in-frame rearrangements only. Such tables lose some clones; where checked, under half of the loss comes from unresolved V genes, and the rest has no known cause. D and trimming come from the DNA, and the V and J calls and clone size come from that table. Recorded for this sample are about 120,000 clones; around 88% of them occurred a single time. The leading ten clones occupy about 8.8% of the sample.

From the germline V gene, CDR1 is SGHRS and CDR2 is YFSETQ. Inclusive of the bounding cysteine and phenylalanine, the CDR3 is 16 residues long. Of the read, only the CDR3 DNA is kept; its 48 bases are in frame from base 1. Germline trimming: 1 base from V, 5 bases from J; junction bases outside gene matches: 9. The meaning of the sample's time point label: baseline before first vaccination. Vaccinee samples were obtained from the UK trials COV001 and COV002, which included a single-blind randomized controlled phase 2/3 trial of AZD1222 (ChAdOx1 nCoV-19) in healthy adults. For TCRbeta chain sequencing, PBMC samples were collected from trial participants at day 0 and at day 28 after the second dose. Of note for this clone: Its antigen specificity is not known. Base qualities are not recorded, but no much larger clone differs from it by a single base.

The full study reports these points: Because no day 14 peak-response samples were available, repertoires were characterized only after the peak T cell response. The whole spike protein was spanned by vaccine-associated CD4 TCRs, and dominant responses were seen in regions 160-218 and 743-854. Conclusions about previously exposed vaccinees are limited because only 5 or 6 AZD1222 recipients were SARS-CoV-2 seropositive at baseline. Nearly half of unique spike-specific TCRs reportedly recognized epitopes outside regions mutated in the B.1.351 and B.1.1.7 variants. In the small 56-69-year group, the increase in depth fell short of significance, most likely because of low power. Participants were mostly white British, with more females than males. The authors suggested clonal diversity may have been underestimated. A significant rise in spike-specific TCR breadth and depth was observed after two AZD1222 doses relative to day 0 and relative to MenACWY recipients.

The origin of this receptor is an adult in good health. Sequenced material: peripheral blood, taken on day 0 of AZD1222 vaccination. The chain employs TRBV5-1 and TRBJ2-7; 10 bases in the junction line up with TRBD2. The CDR3 protein: CASSLRGTSESHEQYF. The sequence in DNA is TGCGCCAGCAGCTTGAGGGGGACTAGCGAGTCCCACGAGCAGTACTTC.